The T cell receptor (beta chain) under discussion was sequenced for a study of cytomegalovirus exposure and HLA in healthy donors. The PCR was carried out with 60 Vbeta primers and 13 Jbeta primers. Original analysis: Roughly 11 million shared chains were among approximately 80 million unique TCR beta chains counted in a later analysis. Profiling relied on immunoSEQ multiplex PCR, and the TCRdb table lists in-frame clones only, not all of them. V, J and clone size reflect that table, while D and trimming were determined from the DNA. The sample has about 160,000 clones; roughly 80% are singletons. The germline V gene has CDR1 SGHRS and CDR2 YFSETQ. Trimming shortened V by 2 bases and J by 2 bases, and 11 bases separated the two germline ends. The CDR3 covers 15 residues. Study results and caveats: The study assumed roughly uniform donor sequencing depth for presence/absence analyses. For most subjects, TCR beta sequences were reported to predict HLA-A and HLA-B alleles with accuracy. Certain sequence variants were highly shared and formed a cluster, and this cluster was likely a sequencing artifact.

Details on this clone: Its antigen is unidentified.

Sequences were obtained from PBMCs. J is TRBJ1-5 and V is TRBV5-1; a possible D gene is TRBD1 (5 bases). This clonotype was sampled from a woman in her forties in good health and CMV-seronegative. CDR3 in DNA: TGCGCCAGCAGCTTCGACGGGGGTGGCAATCAGCCCCAGCATTTT. Encoded protein: CASSFDGGGNQPQHF. The complete variable domain, with remaining parts taken from reference TRBV5-1 and TRBJ1-5, reads KAGVTQTPRYLIKTRGQQVTLSCSPISGHRSVSWYQQTPGQGLQFLFEYFSETQRNKGNFPGRFSGRQFSNSRSEMNVSTLELGDSALYLCASSFDGGGNQPQHFGDGTRLSIL.